The present TCR beta chain was sequenced within a study of T cell changes during pregnancy in multiple sclerosis. Method: immunoSEQ multiplex PCR; TCRdb's copy keeps in-frame clones and lacks some. The table shows around 68,000 clones, with about nine tenths occurring only once. CDR1 and CDR2 from the germline V gene are SGHTA and FQGTGA. The germline V and J ends were trimmed by 3 bases and 3 bases, with 8 bases remaining between them. CDR3 length equals 13 residues. The sample consisted of peripheral blood, taken in the third trimester of pregnancy. The clonotype was recovered from a female donor with multiple sclerosis, enrolled in a pregnancy study. The chain employs TRBV7-3 and TRBJ2-5; possible D gene TRBD2, 5 bases. The CDR3: CASSLRREETQYF. The CDR3 DNA reads as TGTGCCAGCAGCTTGAGGCGGGAAGAGACCCAGTACTTC.